Listed below are T cell receptor beta chains from one sample, sequenced in a study of OX40 agonist ivuxolimab in advanced cancers. Profiling relied on immunoSEQ multiplex PCR, and the TCRdb table lists in-frame clones only, not all of them. Of 70,000 or so clones in the sample, around 90% were seen once. The sequencing here drew on CD4+ or CD8+ T cells sorted from blood, taken in a trial of the OX40 agonist ivuxolimab. Receptor source: an adult with an advanced solid tumor such as melanoma, head and neck, liver or kidney cancer. Both conserved end residues are part of each CDR3. The D gene is left open where the match is weak. Size values are once, few and many counts, or a class for expanded clones, and some rows have none.

>TRBV5-1|-|-|TRBJ1-3
TGCGCCAGCAGCCCCCGGGACATCGGAAACACCATATATTTT
CASSPRDIGNTIYF
>TRBV19|TRBD1|-|TRBJ1-2
TGTGCCACAAACGCCCAGGGACAGGGGGAATATGGCTACACCTTC
CATNAQGQGEYGYTF
>TRBV4-1|TRBD1|-|TRBJ2-7
TGCGCCAGCAGCCAAGGACAGGGCCCTTCCTACGAGCAGTACTTC
CASSQGQGPSYEQYF
>TRBV2|-|-|TRBJ1-5
TGTGCCAGCAGTGGTGTGCGGGGTAATCAGCCCCAGCATTTT
CASSGVRGNQPQHF
>TRBV28|-|-|TRBJ1-1
TGTGCCAGCACCCCCTCCCCAGGAGGGAACACTGAAGCTTTCTTT
CASTPSPGGNTEAFF
>TRBV29-1|-|-|TRBJ2-3
TGCAGCGTTGGAAGGGGTGAGCCAGGAGATACGCAGTATTTT
CSVGRGEPGDTQYF
>TRBV6-5|-|-|TRBJ1-1
TGTGCCAGCAGTTACTCGAACAGAGCAACTGAAGCTTTCTTT
CASSYSNRATEAFF
>TRBV18|-|once|TRBJ2-7
TGTGCCAGCTCACCACTTGGACGTGATCGTGTTAGGGGCGAGCAGTACTTC
CASSPLGRDRVRGEQYF
>TRBV7-9|TRBD1|-|TRBJ2-4
TGTGCCAGCAGCCGACAGGGGTATCAAAACATTCAGTACTTC
CASSRQGYQNIQYF
>TRBV10-1|TRBD1|few|TRBJ2-3
TGCGCCAGCAGTGAGACGGACAGGGCCGCCGGTACGCAGTATTTT
CASSETDRAAGTQYF
>TRBV5-6|-|-|TRBJ2-5
TGTGCCAGCAGACGGAGGGGGGACGAGACCCAGTACTTC
CASRRRGDETQYF
>TRBV11-1|-|-|TRBJ1-1
TGTGCCAGCAGCTTATACCAGGGACGGATGAACACTGAAGCTTTCTTT
CASSLYQGRMNTEAFF
>TRBV6-5|-|-|TRBJ1-4
TGTGCCAGCAGTTCCAGGGGAAGATATGAAAAACTGTTTTTT
CASSSRGRYEKLFF